The entry below describes one T cell receptor (beta chain). The antigen it binds to is not known. The record has no base qualities; no much larger clone is one base away. These data originate in a study of tumor and adjacent non-tumor tissue in lung cancer listed by TCRdb under 2018. Background for the entire study: By cancer type, the cohort comprised eleven to twelve adenocarcinoma patients, 2 squamous cell carcinoma patients and 1 small cell lung cancer patient. Among the 15 or so patients, ages ranged from roughly 30 to 85 years, approximately ten were men and 5 were women, and disease was TNM stage I to III. In total, sequencing yielded under 150 million productive TCRbeta reads, which works out to an average of around 3.9 million reads per sample. Using bulk TCRbeta repertoires from some 16 lung cancer patients, the study set lung tumor tissue side by side with matched distant non-tumor lung tissue. TCRbeta CDR3 sequencing was performed on a few dozen paired specimens, with one tumor sample and one normal lung sample collected per patient. Broader findings and caveats from the paper: The cohort had only around 15 patients, and the authors noted that larger samples and more detailed clinical data are needed. Significantly higher TCR diversity was found in younger patients, and higher tumor TCR diversity was associated with shorter overall and disease-free survival. The sequencing platform is not named in the methods, and unique molecular identifiers are not mentioned. In normal lung, the top 100 clones accounted for a significantly larger cumulative share of the repertoire than in tumor tissue. Tumor tissue showed significantly higher TCR diversity (inverse Simpson) than normal lung tissue, at about 400 vs 150 (P = 0.0075, Mann-Whitney U test). Peripheral blood was not sequenced, so blood TCRbeta repertoires were not examined in the lung cancer patients of the study.

The method was multiplex PCR. Sequencing was performed on an Illumina HiSeq 2500. Following protocols modified from ARM-PCR, the researchers constructed TCRbeta libraries through three rounds of nested PCR with primers (Table S4). Before sequencing, PCR products in the 200-500 bp range were cut out of the gel and cleaned up using the QIAquick gel extraction kit. The published analysis was carried out like this. Reads were cleaned with Trimmomatic, merged with FLASH into complete CDR3 sequences, and assigned to V(D)J germline segments with MiTCR. VDJtools was used to compute clonal diversity as the inverse Simpson's index. In-frame sequences lacking a premature stop codon were counted as productive reads. TCRdb ran its own pipeline on the public reads, namely fastp trimming at Q25 and MiXCR clone calling, and kept in-frame beta chains. Rows merge per CDR3 protein into single entries with the most common DNA and genes. The V and J calls follow TCRdb's processing rather than the paper's. The sample table contains approximately 130,000 distinct CDR3 sequences; only one count was recorded for about 66% of them. The top ten constitute roughly 12% of the sample.

From a lookup of the germline V gene, CDR1 and CDR2 are SQVTM and ANQGSEA. The CDR3 runs 13 residues from the cysteine to the phenylalanine. Left in the record is the CDR3 DNA by itself, 39 bases read in frame from the first base. V ends up 8 bases short and J 7 bases short, with an unmatched junction base count of 10. Bulk unsorted tissue served as the source for RNA extraction, and RNA quality was assessed using a NanoDrop ND-1000 and an Agilent 2100. The donors were newly diagnosed lung cancer patients admitted for thoracic surgery in China from August to November 2014 who had not received prior chemotherapy. Anyone who had undergone radiotherapy or chemotherapy before, or who had another cancer at the same time, was left out of the study. Pieces of surgical tissue measuring about 1-2.1 cm3 were kept in RNAlater solution and held at -80 degrees C until needed.

The chain is assembled from TRBV29-1 and TRBJ2-2; TRBD1 agrees with 7 junctional bases. The TCR originated in a young man with non-small cell lung cancer. The sample comprised lung tumor tissue. At the DNA level, the sequence is TGCAGCCCCCGGCAGGGGGTGGGCGGGGAGCTGTTTTTT. Its protein product is CSPRQGVGGELFF.